This T cell receptor (beta chain) was sequenced for a study of control samples from healthy donors and cancer patients. Only one count was recorded for this clone. Trimming took 5 bases from V and 0 from J, leaving 14 bases between them. CDR1 and CDR2 from the germline V gene are LNHDA and SQIVND (reference sequence). CDR3 length equals 16 residues. Profiling relied on immunoSEQ multiplex PCR, and the TCRdb table lists in-frame clones only, not all of them. The table lists approximately 9,800 clones, roughly 91% of them singletons. This clonotype was obtained from a man between 60 and 70 years old with colorectal cancer. This chain uses TRBV19 with TRBJ2-1; a possible D gene is TRBD2 (7 bases). The sequenced material came from PBMCs. Here the CDR3 reads CASSFRGASSYNEQFF. The CDR3, as DNA: TGTGCCAGTAGTTTTCGGGGGGCTAGCTCCTACAATGAGCAGTTCTTC.